Shown below are 18 T cell receptor beta chains from a single sample sequenced in a study of blood T cell repertoires in COVID-19. Data came from immunoSEQ multiplex PCR; TCRdb stores just in-frame clones and leaves some out. The sample includes roughly 300,000 clones, roughly 86% of them seen just once. What was sequenced was peripheral blood. These receptor sequences come from a woman between 50 and 59 years old who had recovered from COVID-19.

The chain couples TRBV24-1 to TRBJ1-1; D may be TRBD1 (6 bases). Per the germline V gene, CDR1 is KGHDR and CDR2 is SFDVKD. The CDR3 has 11 amino acids. V was shortened by 6 bases and J by 10 bases, with 11 bases between the two germline ends. CDR3 in DNA: TGTGCCACCAGTCAGGGGTATGGAGCTTTCTTT. Protein: CATSQGYGAFF.

The CDR3 loop reads CASSLGSEGGELFF. CDR3 nucleotide sequence: TGTGCCAGCAGCCTTGGGTCTGAGGGCGGGGAGCTGTTTTTT. The chain couples TRBV7-3 to TRBJ2-2; D is possibly TRBD2 (5 bases). V lost 5 bases and J lost 7, with 14 bases in between. CDR3 length: 14 amino acids. Germline CDR1 reads SGHTA; CDR2 reads FQGTGA.

The V gene is TRBV11-2, the J gene TRBJ2-7, with a possible D match to TRBD1 (5 bases). V shed 3 bases and J shed 1 base, with 10 bases lying between them. CDR3 size: 14 residues. Germline CDR1 is SGHAT and CDR2 is FQNNGV. CDR3 sequence (DNA): TGTGCCAGCAGCTTTCGACAGTCGTCCTACGAGCAGTACTTC. This translates into CASSFRQSSYEQYF.

The table lists this clone with a few counts. The chain couples TRBV6-2 or TRBV6-3 to TRBJ1-5; TRBD1 matches 10 bases. The CDR3 loop spans 16 amino acids. J was trimmed by 7 bases and V by 3 bases; bases with no gene match: 9. Germline V gene sequence: CDR1 MNHEY, CDR2 SVGEGT. DNA for the CDR3: TGTGCCAGCAGTTATGACAGGGGACAGGGGAACCAGCCCCAGCATTTT. Encoded protein: CASSYDRGQGNQPQHF.

This chain joins TRBV5-1 and TRBJ2-7; the match to TRBD1 covers 8 bases. Germline V gives CDR1 SGHRS, CDR2 YFSETQ. The CDR3 totals 15 residues. After removal of 0 bases from V and 3 bases from J, the junction contained 5 bases not matched to a gene. CDR3 coding DNA: TGCGCCAGCAGCTTGGGGCGGACAGGGCTCTACGAGCAGTACTTC. As protein: CASSLGRTGLYEQYF.

The V gene is TRBV7-2, the J gene TRBJ2-2; 7 positions agree with TRBD1. CDR1 and CDR2 (germline): SGHTA, FQGNSA. The CDR3 contains 14 residues. The trim removed 7 bases at V and 4 bases at J, leaving 6 bases unmatched. In DNA form, the CDR3 reads TGTGCCAGCACCCGACAGGGCACCACCGGGGAGCTGTTTTTT. Translated, it gives CASTRQGTTGELFF.

The CDR3 DNA reads TGTGCCAGCAGCCCCTCAGGGTCAGATACGCAGTATTTT. Its protein product is CASSPSGSDTQYF. The V and J genes are TRBV3-1 (or the pseudogene TRBV3-2) and TRBJ2-3; perhaps TRBD1 as D (5 bases). The CDR3 sequence is 13 residues long. Trimming stripped 4 bases from V and 4 bases from J, with 9 bases between. Germline assignment: CDR1 LGHDT and CDR2 YNNKEL (reference sequence).

The chain uses TRBV27 and TRBJ2-1, with 10 positions matching TRBD2. V lost 6 bases and J lost 10; bases outside the gene matches: 15. The CDR3 is made up of 16 amino acids. Germline V CDR1 and CDR2: MNHEY, SMNVEV (reference sequence). The CDR3 DNA reads TGTGCCAGCAGGCCTCAGCGGGGGGGTTACCAAGGGGAGCAGTTCTTC. It yields the protein CASRPQRGGYQGEQFF.

About this clone itself: In the same sample, other DNA sequences code for this CDR3. The V call is TRBV30, the J call TRBJ1-1; 9 positions match TRBD1. The CDR3 has 11 amino acids. The ends lost 5 bases at V and 5 bases at J; junction bases unmatched: 0. CDR1 and CDR2 (germline): GTSNPN, SVGIG (reference sequence). This CDR3 reads CAWDRGTEAFF. The CDR3 nucleotides read TGTGCCTGGGACAGGGGGACTGAAGCTTTCTTT.

V and J are TRBV6-2 or TRBV6-3 and TRBJ1-5, with 11 positions matching TRBD1. Germline trimming cut 4 bases from V and 7 bases from J; bases unmatched to any gene: 3. The CDR3 covers 14 residues. Germline V gene sequence: CDR1 MNHEY, CDR2 SVGEGT. CDR3 sequence: CASSFGTGGQPQHF. CDR3 bases: TGTGCCAGCAGTTTTGGGACAGGGGGACAGCCCCAGCATTTT.

This clone was picked up many times. The chain is built from TRBV7-8 and TRBJ2-2; 10 positions agree with TRBD2. Looked up from germline, CDR1 is SGHVS and CDR2 is FQNEAQ. The V and J ends lost 4 bases and 3 bases, in that order; junction bases with no gene match: 2. CDR3 length: 15 amino acids. The CDR3 protein is CASSSSGSHTGELFF. The DNA for the CDR3 is TGTGCCAGCAGCTCTAGCGGGAGTCACACCGGGGAGCTGTTTTTT.

The genes are TRBV5-5 and TRBJ1-2, with 9 bases lining up with TRBD1. Trimming cost V 2 bases and J 4 bases; bases outside gene matches: 6. Germline CDR1 reads SGHKS; CDR2 reads YYEKEE (reference sequence). The CDR3 sequence is 15 residues long. CDR3 DNA: TGTGCCAGCAGCTTAACCGGGACAGGGACCTATGGCTACACCTTC. Encoded protein: CASSLTGTGTYGYTF.

This chain joins TRBV7-2 and TRBJ2-7; D is possibly TRBD1 (6 bases). Trimming left V 5 bases short and J 3 bases short, with 14 bases between. The germline gives CDR1 SGHTA, CDR2 FQGNSA. CDR3 length: 14 residues. The CDR3 spells CASSRDNQGYEQYF. In DNA, the CDR3 is TGTGCCAGCAGCCGGGACAACCAGGGCTACGAGCAGTACTTC.

The genes are TRBV4-3 and TRBJ1-3; D is undetermined. Germline-derived CDR1 and CDR2 are LGHNA and YSLEER. The CDR3 loop spans 14 amino acids. With 0 bases removed from V and 3 bases from J, the gap between germline ends came to 6 bases. The CDR3 bases are TGCGCCAGCAGCCAAGATACAGTTGGAAACACCATATATTTT. Translated, it gives CASSQDTVGNTIYF.

CDR3 bases: TGTGCCAGCAGTTTGGACAGGGGAGTGAATCAGCCCCAGCATTTT. Amino acid sequence: CASSLDRGVNQPQHF. The chain recombines TRBV11-2 with TRBJ1-5; 9 bases match TRBD1. Germline assignment: CDR1 SGHAT and CDR2 FQNNGV. V trimming: 6 bases; J trimming: 4 bases; junction bases outside the gene matches: 7. The CDR3 loop spans 15 amino acids.

This chain uses TRBV19 with TRBJ1-2; D possibly corresponds to TRBD1 (5 bases). Germline-derived CDR1 and CDR2 are LNHDA and SQIVND (reference sequence). The CDR3 length is 14 residues. Trimming took off 3 bases at V and 8 bases at J, with 16 bases between the two ends. CDR3 sequence reads: CASSMASRVKGYTF. The CDR3 coding sequence is TGTGCCAGTAGTATGGCATCCAGGGTCAAGGGCTACACCTTC.

This chain uses TRBV4-3 with TRBJ1-2; 8 bases agree with TRBD1. With V trimmed by 5 bases and J by 7 bases, 6 bases remained unmatched. The germline CDR1 and CDR2 sequences are LGHNA and YSLEER. This CDR3 has 13 amino acids. CDR3 sequence: CASSYRGSRGYTF. In DNA form, the CDR3 reads TGCGCCAGCAGCTACAGGGGGTCTCGTGGCTACACCTTC.

The chain has TRBV6-5 and TRBJ2-1, with TRBD2 matching 14 bases. V dropped 7 bases and J dropped 7; count of bases not matched to a gene: 6. Germline loops: CDR1 MNHEY, CDR2 SVGAGI. The CDR3 loop spans 15 amino acids. The CDR3 DNA is TGTGCCAGCACCCTGGGACTAGCGGGAGTAAATGAGCAGTTCTTC. Translation: CASTLGLAGVNEQFF.